This T cell receptor (beta chain) emerged from a study of type 1 regulatory T cells. In the study overall: This in vitro CD4 product, T-allo10, is enriched for Tr1 cells and alloantigen-specific. Study findings and constraints: Type 1 regulatory T cells had a more restricted TCR repertoire than non-type 1 regulatory T cells.

TCRdb itself ran the reads through MiXCR, one entry per CDR3 protein. The data contain fewer than 80,000 distinct CDR3 sequences, around 20% of them singletons. About this clonotype itself: As yet, its antigen is unknown.

V was trimmed by 0 bases and J by 4 bases, leaving 18 bases between them. The CDR3 covers 17 residues. The V gene's germline CDR1 is ENHRY and CDR2 SYGVKD. This chain uses TRBV10-3 with TRBJ1-2; tentative D call: TRBD1 (5 bases). Sequences were obtained from cultured type 1 regulatory T (Tr1) cells, either the whole culture or a sorted fraction (not recorded which). The origin of this receptor is a human donor in good health. The CDR3 bases are TGTGCCATCAGTGAGTCAGGGCCGGGGGGGTTTGGCTATGGCTACACCTTC. This codes for CAISESGPGGFGYGYTF.